The 18 T cell receptor beta chains in this list originate from one sample, sequenced in a study of CD8 T cells in Susac syndrome. When the RNA was reverse transcribed, random hexamers were used with an input of roughly 0.45 to 1 ug. TCRdb processed the immunoSEQ multiplex PCR reads anew with MiXCR; each CDR3 protein has one entry. The sample records about 300,000 distinct CDR3 sequences, 70% to 90% being singletons. The sequenced sample consisted of CD8+ T cells from PBMCs. The receptors come from a human donor with multiple sclerosis.

The chain carries TRBV9 and TRBJ1-1; maybe TRBD1 (5 bases). Trimming removed 4 bases at V and 1 base at J, with 14 bases between. The CDR3 length is 15 residues. CDR1 SGDLS and CDR2 YYNGEE come from the germline V gene. The CDR3, as DNA: TGTGCCAGCAGCCCATACAGGACTTGGAACACTGAAGCTTTCTTT. It yields the protein CASSPYRTWNTEAFF.

The genes are TRBV11-2 and TRBJ1-1; D gene ambiguous. The CDR3 has 15 amino acids. Per germline, CDR1 SGHAT and CDR2 FQNNGV. Trimming took 6 bases from V and 1 from J, leaving 15 bases between them. CDR3 sequence reads: CASRARARRNTEAFF. The CDR3 DNA reads as TGTGCCAGCAGAGCCCGGGCAAGAAGGAACACTGAAGCTTTCTTT.

The chain links TRBV27 to TRBJ1-4; 7 bases match TRBD1. V was pared by 3 bases and J by 8 bases, with 12 bases of the junction left unmatched. Germline V gives CDR1 MNHEY, CDR2 SMNVEV (reference sequence). There are 16 residues in the CDR3. Here the CDR3 reads CASSLIYRGVEEKLFF. Here the CDR3 DNA reads TGTGCCAGCAGTTTGATATACAGGGGAGTGGAGGAAAAACTGTTTTTT. The full variable domain, in which reference TRBV27 and TRBJ1-4 provide the parts outside the CDR3, is EAQVTQNPRYLITVTGKKLTVTCSQNMNHEYMSWYRQDPGLGLRQIYYSMNVEVTDKGDVPEGYKVSRKEKRNFPLILESPSPNQTSLYFCASSLIYRGVEEKLFFGSGTQLSVL.

Only a few counts were recorded for this clonotype. The gene calls are TRBV19 and TRBJ2-7; TRBD2 is a possible D gene (5 bases). Trimming took off 5 bases at V and 2 bases at J, with 13 bases between the two ends. The CDR3 runs to 14 residues. Per the germline V gene, CDR1 is LNHDA and CDR2 is SQIVND (reference sequence). The CDR3 loop is CASSPGLGTYEQYF. Written as DNA, the CDR3 is TGTGCCAGTAGTCCCGGACTGGGGACCTACGAGCAGTACTTC.

The CDR3 is CASSARDTWNTGELFF. CDR3 DNA sequence: TGTGCCAGCAGTGCAAGGGACACCTGGAACACCGGGGAGCTGTTTTTT. The chain recombines TRBV25-1 with TRBJ2-2, with TRBD1 as a possible D gene (6 bases). The length of the CDR3 is 16 residues. V dropped 4 bases and J dropped 1 base, with 13 bases sitting between them. Germline CDR1 is MGHDK and CDR2 is SYGVNS.

The V and J genes are TRBV27 and TRBJ2-1; 8 bases are shared with TRBD2. The V segment lost 5 bases and the J segment 8 bases; nucleotides outside the gene matches: 14. The CDR3 spans 16 residues. CDR1 is MNHEY and CDR2 is SMNVEV in the germline V gene (reference sequence). The CDR3: CASSPARAGEGYEQFF. Written as DNA, the CDR3 is TGTGCCAGCAGTCCCGCCCGAGCGGGGGAGGGTTATGAGCAGTTCTTC.

This chain joins TRBV29-1 and TRBJ2-5; D is possibly TRBD1 (6 bases). Trimming pared 6 bases from V and 2 bases from J, leaving 25 bases between. CDR1 SQVTM and CDR2 ANQGSEA come from the germline V gene. The length of the CDR3 is 17 residues. The DNA for the CDR3 is TGCAGCGTGACTCAAGATGGTGCCGGGACATTTCAAGAGACCCAGTACTTC. This translates into CSVTQDGAGTFQETQYF. Using reference TRBV29-1 and TRBJ2-5 for the parts outside the CDR3, the full variable domain is SAVISQKPSRDICQRGTSLTIQCQVDSQVTMMFWYRQQPGQSLTLIATANQGSEATYESGFVIDKFPISRPNLTFSTLTVSNMSPEDSSIYLCSVTQDGAGTFQETQYFGPGTRLLVL.

The gene calls are TRBV28 and TRBJ1-1, with 7 positions matching TRBD1. With V trimmed by 1 base and J by 4 bases, 6 bases remained unmatched. The germline gives CDR1 MDHEN, CDR2 SYDVKM. This CDR3 is 15 amino acids long. Written as DNA, the CDR3 is TGTGCCAGCAGTTTATCCACAGGGGTGAGCACTGAAGCTTTCTTT. Protein product: CASSLSTGVSTEAFF.

This clonotype was counted between two and nine times. V usage is TRBV6-5 and J usage is TRBJ2-1; 7 nucleotides agree with TRBD2. This CDR3 region has 16 residues. Trimming removed 4 bases from V and 0 bases from J; junction bases left unmatched: 6. Germline assignment: CDR1 MNHEY and CDR2 SVGAGI. In DNA, the CDR3 is TGTGCCAGCAGTTTTGGGGGGGGGAGCTCCTACAATGAGCAGTTCTTC. This gives the protein CASSFGGGSSYNEQFF.

J is TRBJ1-5 and V is TRBV7-9; TRBD1 matches at 7 bases. The CDR3 totals 14 residues. The germline V gene has CDR1 SEHNR and CDR2 FQNEAQ (reference sequence). J lost 9 bases, V lost 1 base, and 6 bases had no gene match. CDR3 nucleotide sequence: TGTGCCAGCAGCTTAGGGGGACAGTCTAGGCCCCAGCATTTT. It is translated as CASSLGGQSRPQHF. The variable domain in full, with the rest retrieved from reference TRBV7-9 and TRBJ1-5, is DTGVSQNPRHKITKRGQNVTFRCDPISEHNRLYWYRQTLGQGPEFLTYFQNEAQLEKSRLLSDRFSAERPKGSFSTLEIQRTEQGDSAMYLCASSLGGQSRPQHFGDGTRLSIL.

The V and J genes are TRBV7-9 and TRBJ2-5; tentative D call: TRBD2 (6 bases). CDR1 and CDR2 from the germline V gene are SEHNR and FQNEAQ (reference sequence). Trimming left V 10 bases short and J 1 base short, with 19 bases between. The CDR3 is 15 amino acids. CDR3 sequence: CAINVNGGFQETQYF. The CDR3 coding sequence is TGTGCCATAAACGTTAATGGGGGGTTCCAAGAGACCCAGTACTTC.

This clonotype has more than one count but fewer than ten. The chain combines TRBV6-4 with TRBJ1-5, with D possibly TRBD1 on 5 matching bases. Germline CDR1 MRHNA, CDR2 SNTAGT. The CDR3 contains 16 residues. V lost 2 bases to trimming and J lost 3 bases, with 14 bases between them. This chain's CDR3 is CASSDKRGTNNQPQHF. The CDR3 nucleotides are TGTGCCAGCAGTGACAAAAGGGGAACGAACAATCAGCCCCAGCATTTT.

The V and J genes are TRBV4-3 and TRBJ1-2, with D possibly being TRBD1 (6 bases). The CDR3 spans 13 residues. Trimming shortened V by 4 bases and J by 8 bases, and 14 bases separated the two germline ends. Germline V gene data show CDR1 as LGHNA and CDR2 as YSLEER. Written as DNA, the CDR3 is TGCGCCAGCAGCCCGGGGGGGACATTCGGCTACACCTTC. Its protein product is CASSPGGTFGYTF.

This clonotype was seen a few times. V gene TRBV2 combines with J gene TRBJ1-1, with 8 bases that match TRBD1. This CDR3 has 15 amino acids. V shed 5 bases, J shed 0 bases, and the junction held 5 bases outside the gene matches. Germline CDR1 and CDR2: SNHLY and FYNNEI. The CDR3 region has the DNA TGTGCCAGCAGTCAGGGGGCAGGGATGAACACTGAAGCTTTCTTT. Its translation: CASSQGAGMNTEAFF.

J is TRBJ1-4 and V is TRBV7-9; no clear D. The germline V gene encodes CDR1 SEHNR and CDR2 FQNEAQ (reference sequence). V was shortened by 1 base and J by 3 bases, with 12 bases between the two germline ends. This CDR3 is built from 16 residues. The CDR3 protein is CASSLGTAGANEKLFF. CDR3 sequence (DNA): TGTGCCAGCAGCTTAGGAACAGCAGGTGCTAATGAAAAACTGTTTTTT.

This rearrangement joins TRBV20-1 to TRBJ2-7; the D call may be TRBD1 or TRBD2 (5 bases each). V dropped 1 base and J dropped 5 bases, with 12 bases sitting between them. The CDR3 spans 13 residues. Germline V lookup: CDR1 DFQATT, CDR2 SNEGSKA (reference sequence). This CDR3 reads CSARARDRDEQYF. DNA of the CDR3: TGCAGTGCTAGAGCCCGGGACCGGGACGAGCAGTACTTC.

This rearrangement joins TRBV4-3 to TRBJ2-1, with TRBD2 matching 11 bases. The trim removed 0 bases at V and 8 bases at J, leaving 9 bases unmatched. Looked up from germline, CDR1 is LGHNA and CDR2 is YSLEER. The CDR3 runs to 17 residues. The CDR3 sequence: CASSQDATSGSWHEQFF. As DNA, the CDR3 is TGCGCCAGCAGCCAAGATGCCACTAGCGGGAGCTGGCATGAGCAGTTCTTC.

The rearrangement links TRBV6-5 to TRBJ2-1; 8 nucleotides match TRBD2. The CDR3 totals 17 residues. Germline CDR1 MNHEY, CDR2 SVGAGI. Trimming at V came to 2 bases and at J to 4 bases, leaving 10 bases not matched to a gene. The CDR3: CASSYRGLVAGYNEQFF. The CDR3 nucleotides read TGTGCCAGCAGTTACCGGGGTTTGGTAGCGGGGTACAATGAGCAGTTCTTC.